The 29 T cell receptor beta chains listed next were all sequenced from one sample in a study of blood T cell repertoires in COVID-19. Here immunoSEQ multiplex PCR was the method, and the copy in TCRdb shows in-frame clones only, minus some. The sample carries 320,000 or so clones, around nine tenths recorded once. The specimen sequenced was PBMCs or T cells enriched from blood (not recorded which). The receptors were gathered from a man aged 25 to 45 who had recovered from COVID-19.

As regards this clone: In the same sample, other DNA sequences code for this CDR3. The chain is built from TRBV28 and TRBJ1-5; no clear D. Trimming removed 1 base from V and 0 bases from J, with 4 bases in between. CDR3 length equals 14 residues. Per germline, CDR1 MDHEN and CDR2 SYDVKM. The CDR3 reads CASSLSVSNQPQHF. CDR3 nucleotides: TGTGCCAGCAGTTTATCGGTTAGCAATCAGCCCCAGCATTTT. The whole variable domain, remainder taken from reference TRBV28 and TRBJ1-5, is DVKVTQSSRYLVKRTGEKVFLECVQDMDHENMFWYRQDPGLGLRLIYFSYDVKMKEKGDIPEGYSVSREKKERFSLILESASTNQTSMYLCASSLSVSNQPQHFGDGTRLSIL.

The CDR3 loop reads CASSLGTFGETQYF. The CDR3 DNA is TGCGCCAGCAGCCTCGGGACATTTGGCGAGACCCAGTACTTC. The V and J genes are TRBV5-1 and TRBJ2-5, with D perhaps TRBD1 (6 bases). V was trimmed by 4 bases and J by 5 bases, leaving 15 bases between them. CDR3 length equals 14 residues. CDR1 is SGHRS and CDR2 is YFSETQ in the germline V gene.

The genes are TRBV7-9 and TRBJ2-1, with 12 bases lining up with TRBD1. The CDR3 runs 15 residues. Trimming cost V 5 bases and J 7 bases; bases outside gene matches: 6. Looked up from germline, CDR1 is SEHNR and CDR2 is FQNEAQ (reference sequence). The CDR3 DNA is TGTGCCAGCAGCGAGGCGGGACAGGGGGCAAATGAGCAGTTCTTC. Translation gives CASSEAGQGANEQFF.

CDR3 loop: CASSPRTGEVEQYF. The CDR3, as DNA: TGTGCCAGCAGCCCCCGGACAGGGGAGGTAGAGCAGTACTTC. The chain is built from TRBV9 and TRBJ2-7; TRBD1 matches at 9 bases. The CDR3 is 14 residues long. CDR1 is SGDLS, CDR2 YYNGEE, per germline. Trimming removed 4 bases from V and 7 bases from J; junction bases left unmatched: 9.

J is TRBJ1-1 and V is TRBV11-2, with D unresolved. Germline V CDR1 and CDR2: SGHAT, FQNNGV. V was clipped by 4 bases and J by 5 bases, with 11 bases between them. This CDR3 contains 13 residues. The CDR3 DNA sequence: TGTGCCAGCAGCTATGGAGTTCAAACTGAAGCTTTCTTT. Its protein product is CASSYGVQTEAFF.

This chain links TRBV19 with TRBJ2-1, with 8 nucleotides matching TRBD2. CDR1 LNHDA and CDR2 SQIVND come from the germline V gene (reference sequence). Trimming took 6 bases from V and 15 from J; bases not matched to a gene: 13. This CDR3 comprises 13 residues. CDR3 protein: CASSSAGTRALFF. For the CDR3, the DNA is TGTGCCAGTAGCAGCGCCGGGACTAGAGCCTTGTTCTTC. Combining the CDR3 with reference TRBV19 and TRBJ2-1 gives the whole variable domain DGGITQSPKYLFRKEGQNVTLSCEQNLNHDAMYWYRQDPGQGLRLIYYSQIVNDFQKGDIAEGYSVSREKKESFPLTVTSAQKNPTAFYLCASSSAGTRALFFGPGTRLTVL.

As for this clone: The sample has other DNA sequences that encode this CDR3 too. This rearrangement joins TRBV9 to TRBJ2-7, with 8 bases fitting TRBD1. Germline loops: CDR1 SGDLS, CDR2 YYNGEE. With 0 bases clipped from V and 1 base from J, the junction kept 3 bases outside the gene matches. The CDR3 loop spans 15 amino acids. The CDR3: CASSVGTGSSYEQYF. The CDR3 DNA reads as TGTGCCAGCAGCGTAGGGACAGGGTCTTCCTACGAGCAGTACTTC.

The chain has TRBV4-1 and TRBJ1-2; D is possibly TRBD1 (5 bases). Germline V gene lookup returns CDR1 MGHRA and CDR2 YSYEKL. Trimming removed 1 base from V and 3 bases from J, with 9 bases in between. CDR3 length: 14 residues. CDR3 amino acids: CASSQVVTDYGYTF. Written as DNA, the CDR3 is TGCGCCAGCAGCCAAGTTGTGACAGACTATGGCTACACCTTC.

The chain carries TRBV7-7 and TRBJ2-5; D uncertain. The CDR3 runs to 18 residues. Germline V gene data show CDR1 as SSHAT and CDR2 as FNYEAQ (reference sequence). V lost 1 base to trimming and J lost 1 base, with 19 bases between them. The CDR3 nucleotides read TGTGCCAGCAGCTTAGATCGTCTAAGTCGTCCCGGCCAAGAGACCCAGTACTTC. This translates into CASSLDRLSRPGQETQYF.

The J gene is TRBJ2-1, the V gene TRBV4-1; TRBD1 matches at 8 bases. Trimming removed 4 bases from V and 7 bases from J; junction bases left unmatched: 12. CDR3 length equals 16 residues. Germline CDR1 is MGHRA and CDR2 is YSYEKL. The CDR3 DNA reads as TGCGCCAGCAGCCCCAAGGGTCAGGGGGCGAGGAATGAGCAGTTCTTC. This codes for CASSPKGQGARNEQFF.

The V gene is TRBV5-5, the J gene TRBJ1-2; 7 nucleotides match TRBD1. The CDR3 totals 16 residues. Losses at the gene ends were 4 bases for V and 2 bases for J; bases not matched to a gene: 11. The germline V gene encodes CDR1 SGHKS and CDR2 YYEKEE (reference sequence). CDR3 nucleotide sequence: TGTGCCAGCAGCCGACAGGGTCCTGGGGGGAACTATGGCTACACCTTC. Translated, it gives CASSRQGPGGNYGYTF.

This chain links TRBV11-2 with TRBJ2-2; 7 positions agree with TRBD1. The CDR3 consists of 17 residues. CDR1 is SGHAT, CDR2 FQNNGV, per germline. V was pared by 1 base and J by 5 bases, with 10 bases of the junction left unmatched. In DNA form, the CDR3 reads TGTGCCAGCAGCTTAGGTTCATACACCAGGGGGACCGGGGAGCTGTTTTTT. Translated, it gives CASSLGSYTRGTGELFF.

This rearrangement joins TRBV7-3 to TRBJ2-3; TRBD2 matches 8 bases. The germline V gene has CDR1 SGHTA and CDR2 FQGTGA. The CDR3 is 15 amino acids. V lost 5 bases to trimming and J lost 4 bases; unmatched junction nucleotides: 8. This CDR3 is CASSPTSVVADTQYF. CDR3 sequence (DNA): TGTGCCAGCAGCCCGACTAGCGTTGTGGCAGATACGCAGTATTTT.

This clone was seen a handful of times. The chain has TRBV4-1 and TRBJ1-3, with D unclear. Trimming shortened V by 4 bases and J by 10 bases, and 14 bases separated the two germline ends. The CDR3 is made up of 13 amino acids. Germline CDR1 reads MGHRA; CDR2 reads YSYEKL. CDR3 region: CASSPRAYETIYF. The CDR3 DNA is TGCGCCAGCAGCCCGAGAGCTTATGAGACCATATATTTT.

V gene TRBV10-1 combines with J gene TRBJ1-1, with D unclear. The CDR3 loop spans 14 amino acids. CDR1 WNHNN and CDR2 SYGVQD come from the germline V gene (reference sequence). V was trimmed by 6 bases and J by 4 bases, leaving 15 bases between them. DNA of the CDR3: TGCGCCAGCAGCACGACACGGCTGGGCACTGAAGCTTTCTTT. It yields the protein CASSTTRLGTEAFF.

A word on this clone: One end of the junction fails to match germline, which may point to a read error. The V and J genes are TRBV2 and TRBJ2-5; possible D gene TRBD1, 6 bases. CDR1 and CDR2 from the germline V gene are SNHLY and FYNNEI. The length of the CDR3 is 12 residues. CDR3 nucleotides: TGTGCCGGCAGGGGCGACCAAGAGACCCAGTACTTC. Protein product: CAGRGDQETQYF.

The chain recombines TRBV9 with TRBJ2-5; D unclear. Trimming removed 3 bases from V and 6 bases from J, with 12 bases in between. The CDR3 totals 13 residues. The germline CDR1 and CDR2 sequences are SGDLS and YYNGEE. Here the CDR3 reads CASSGPSRKTQYF. CDR3 nucleotide sequence: TGTGCCAGCAGCGGCCCCTCCAGAAAGACCCAGTACTTC. The whole variable domain, remainder taken from reference TRBV9 and TRBJ2-5, is DSGVTQTPKHLITATGQRVTLRCSPRSGDLSVYWYQQSLDQGLQFLIQYYNGEERAKGNILERFSAQQFPDLHSELNLSSLELGDSALYFCASSGPSRKTQYFGPGTRLLVL.

The chain couples TRBV7-7 to TRBJ2-5; 8 bases fit TRBD1. The trim removed 3 bases at V and 3 bases at J, leaving 6 bases unmatched. The CDR3 has 15 residues. Germline CDR1 is SSHAT and CDR2 is FNYEAQ (reference sequence). CDR3 sequence: CASSFRQGREETQYF. In DNA form, the CDR3 reads TGTGCCAGCAGCTTTCGACAGGGGAGAGAAGAGACCCAGTACTTC.

The J gene is TRBJ1-2, the V gene TRBV7-9; TRBD1 might be the D (5 bases). The CDR3 sequence is 14 residues long. CDR1 and CDR2 from the germline V gene are SEHNR and FQNEAQ (reference sequence). Between the trimmed V and J ends, which lost 4 bases and 6 bases, there was a span of 15 bases. The CDR3 loop is CASSSLTASHGYTF. The CDR3 nucleotides are TGTGCCAGCAGCTCGTTGACAGCCTCCCATGGCTACACCTTC.

J is TRBJ2-4 and V is TRBV11-2; D may be TRBD2 (6 bases). This CDR3 has 19 residues. Germline assignment: CDR1 SGHAT and CDR2 FQNNGV. V gave up 2 bases and J gave up 0 bases, with 20 bases separating them. The CDR3 loop is CASSLSGVGTFLAKNIQYF. The CDR3 DNA follows: TGTGCCAGCAGCTTATCGGGGGTCGGAACCTTTTTAGCCAAAAACATTCAGTACTTC.

This clone came up a few times. V gene TRBV4-2 combines with J gene TRBJ2-7; 7 bases fit TRBD2. Germline-derived CDR1 and CDR2 are LGHNA and YNFKEQ. The CDR3 is 14 amino acids. V shed 0 bases and J 2 bases; nucleotides not matched to a gene: 1. CDR3 sequence: CASSQDLAAYEQYF. As DNA, the CDR3 is TGTGCCAGCAGCCAAGATCTAGCGGCCTACGAGCAGTACTTC.

This chain connects TRBV5-1 to TRBJ2-3; possible D gene TRBD1, 6 bases. Per germline, CDR1 SGHRS and CDR2 YFSETQ. This CDR3 contains 15 residues. Between the trimmed V and J ends, which lost 3 bases and 5 bases, there was a span of 16 bases. Here the CDR3 DNA reads TGCGCCAGCAGCTGGGCAGGGGTTTTCGGAGATACGCAGTATTTT. It specifies CASSWAGVFGDTQYF.

The chain links TRBV7-2 to TRBJ1-1; TRBD1 agrees at 12 bases. CDR1 and CDR2 (germline): SGHTA, FQGNSA. V lost 6 bases, J lost 11 bases, and 16 bases stayed unmatched. The CDR3 loop spans 16 amino acids. This chain's CDR3 is CASSTEGQGAHWMAFF. The CDR3 DNA reads as TGTGCCAGCAGTACAGAGGGACAGGGGGCGCATTGGATGGCTTTCTTT. Variable domain in full (rest from reference TRBV7-2 and TRBJ1-1): GAGVSQSPSNKVTEKGKDVELRCDPISGHTALYWYRQSLGQGLEFLIYFQGNSAPDKSGLPSDRFSAERTGGSVSTLTIQRTQQEDSAVYLCASSTEGQGAHWMAFFGQGTRLTVV.

The chain uses TRBV28 and TRBJ1-2, with 7 bases lining up with TRBD1. J lost 2 bases, V lost 6 bases, and 9 bases had no gene match. Per the germline V gene, CDR1 is MDHEN and CDR2 is SYDVKM. The CDR3 is 15 amino acids. The CDR3 protein is CASRITGTANYGYTF. The CDR3 region has the DNA TGTGCCAGCAGGATTACCGGGACAGCCAACTATGGCTACACCTTC.

In its sample, this clone was seen once. The rearrangement joins TRBV3-1 (or the pseudogene TRBV3-2) to TRBJ2-7; weak D call: TRBD1 (6 bases). Looked up from germline, CDR1 is LGHDT and CDR2 is YNNKEL (reference sequence). V lost 3 bases, J lost 2 bases, and 11 bases lay in between. The CDR3 extends over 14 amino acids. CDR3 sequence reads: CASSQEGQTYEQYF. The CDR3 DNA reads TGTGCCAGCAGCCAGGAAGGACAGACCTACGAGCAGTACTTC.

The chain uses TRBV5-1 and TRBJ1-4, with D perhaps TRBD1 (6 bases). Germline loops: CDR1 SGHRS, CDR2 YFSETQ. The V gene lost 0 bases and the J gene lost 3 bases, with 12 bases spanning the gap. CDR3 length: 16 residues. CDR3 sequence reads: CASSLEGGLANEKLFF. DNA for the CDR3: TGCGCCAGCAGCTTGGAGGGGGGGCTGGCTAATGAAAAACTGTTTTTT.

The chain joins TRBV2 to TRBJ2-1; 7 bases fit TRBD2. The ends lost 8 bases at V and 5 bases at J; junction bases unmatched: 6. CDR3 length equals 13 residues. Germline V gives CDR1 SNHLY, CDR2 FYNNEI. This CDR3 reads CASARDYNNEQFF. The CDR3 DNA is TGTGCCAGCGCCCGGGACTATAACAATGAGCAGTTCTTC.

This clone was seen once. The chain couples TRBV6-1 to TRBJ2-3; the D is unclear. The V end lost 2 bases, the J end lost 0 bases, and 9 bases lay between the germline ends. The CDR3 consists of 15 residues. From germline, CDR1 is MNHNS and CDR2 SASEGT. The CDR3 nucleotides are TGTGCCAGCAGTGAACGAGAGGCTAGCACAGATACGCAGTATTTT. It encodes CASSEREASTDTQYF.

The chain carries TRBV30 and TRBJ2-3; D may be TRBD2 (5 bases). CDR3 length: 15 residues. Trimming cost V 1 base and J 2 bases, with 13 bases left between them. Germline V gene data show CDR1 as GTSNPN and CDR2 as SVGIG (reference sequence). The CDR3 protein is CAWSADTRYTDTQYF. The CDR3 bases are TGTGCCTGGAGTGCCGATACTAGATACACAGATACGCAGTATTTT. Drawing the rest from reference TRBV30 and TRBJ2-3, the complete variable domain is SQTIHQWPATLVQPVGSPLSLECTVEGTSNPNLYWYRQAAGRGLQLLFYSVGIGQISSEVPQNLSASRPQDRQFILSSKKLLLSDSGFYLCAWSADTRYTDTQYFGPGTRLTVL.